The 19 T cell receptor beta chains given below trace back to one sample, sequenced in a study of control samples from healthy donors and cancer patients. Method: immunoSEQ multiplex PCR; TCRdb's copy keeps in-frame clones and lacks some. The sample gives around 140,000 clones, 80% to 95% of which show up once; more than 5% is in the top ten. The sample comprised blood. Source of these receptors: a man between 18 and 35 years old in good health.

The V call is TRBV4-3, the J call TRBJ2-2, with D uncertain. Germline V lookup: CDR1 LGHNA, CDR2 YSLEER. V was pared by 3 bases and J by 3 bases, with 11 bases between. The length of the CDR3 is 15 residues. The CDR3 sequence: CASSHGVRDTGELFF. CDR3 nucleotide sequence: TGCGCCAGCAGCCATGGCGTACGGGACACCGGGGAGCTGTTTTTT.

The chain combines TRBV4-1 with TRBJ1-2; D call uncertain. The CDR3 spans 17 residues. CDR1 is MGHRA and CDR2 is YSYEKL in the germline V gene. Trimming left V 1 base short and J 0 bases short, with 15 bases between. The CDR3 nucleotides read TGCGCCAGCAGCCAAGGATCCCTGTTACAAGCTAACTATGGCTACACCTTC. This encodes CASSQGSLLQANYGYTF.

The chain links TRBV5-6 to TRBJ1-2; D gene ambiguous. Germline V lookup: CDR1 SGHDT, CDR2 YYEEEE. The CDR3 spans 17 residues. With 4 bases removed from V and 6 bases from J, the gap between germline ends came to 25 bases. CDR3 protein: CASSPNPRPRLTDGYTF. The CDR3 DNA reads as TGTGCCAGCAGCCCTAACCCAAGGCCCCGACTGACGGATGGCTACACCTTC.

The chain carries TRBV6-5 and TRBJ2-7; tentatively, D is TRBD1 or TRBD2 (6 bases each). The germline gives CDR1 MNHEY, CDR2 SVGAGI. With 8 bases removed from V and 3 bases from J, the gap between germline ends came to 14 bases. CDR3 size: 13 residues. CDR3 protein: CASWGAVSYEQYF. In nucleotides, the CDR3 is TGTGCCAGCTGGGGGGCCGTAAGCTACGAGCAGTACTTC.

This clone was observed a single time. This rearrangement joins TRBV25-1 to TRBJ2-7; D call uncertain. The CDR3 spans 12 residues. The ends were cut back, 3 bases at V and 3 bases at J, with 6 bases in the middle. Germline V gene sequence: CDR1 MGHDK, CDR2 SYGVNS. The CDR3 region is CASSEGIYEQYF. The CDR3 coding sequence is TGTGCCAGCAGTGAGGGAATCTACGAGCAGTACTTC.

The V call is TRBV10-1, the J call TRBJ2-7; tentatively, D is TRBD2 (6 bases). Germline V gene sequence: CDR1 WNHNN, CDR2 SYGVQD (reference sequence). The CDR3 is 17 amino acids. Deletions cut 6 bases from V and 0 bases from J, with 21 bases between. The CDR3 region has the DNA TGCGCCAGCAGCTCCATAACAAGCCGGAGGGACTCCTACGAGCAGTACTTC. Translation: CASSSITSRRDSYEQYF.

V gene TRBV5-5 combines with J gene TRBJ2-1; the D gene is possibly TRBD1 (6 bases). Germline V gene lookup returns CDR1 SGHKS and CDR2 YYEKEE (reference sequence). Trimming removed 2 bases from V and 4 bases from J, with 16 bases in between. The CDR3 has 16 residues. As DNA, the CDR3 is TGTGCCAGCAGCTTCTCGGGACAAGCCCAATACAATGAGCAGTTCTTC. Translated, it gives CASSFSGQAQYNEQFF.

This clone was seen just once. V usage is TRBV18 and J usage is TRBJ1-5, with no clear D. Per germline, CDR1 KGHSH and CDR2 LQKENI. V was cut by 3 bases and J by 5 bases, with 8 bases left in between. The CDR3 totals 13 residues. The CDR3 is CASSPEEYQPQHF. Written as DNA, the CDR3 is TGTGCCAGCTCACCGGAAGAATATCAGCCCCAGCATTTT.

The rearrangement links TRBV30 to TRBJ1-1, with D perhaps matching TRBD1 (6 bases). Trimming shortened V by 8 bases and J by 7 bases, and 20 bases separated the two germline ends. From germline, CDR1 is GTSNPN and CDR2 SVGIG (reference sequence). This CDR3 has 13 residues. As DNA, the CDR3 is TGTGCCACCCATCTATGGGGGGCCAGTGAAGCTTTCTTT. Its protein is CATHLWGASEAFF.

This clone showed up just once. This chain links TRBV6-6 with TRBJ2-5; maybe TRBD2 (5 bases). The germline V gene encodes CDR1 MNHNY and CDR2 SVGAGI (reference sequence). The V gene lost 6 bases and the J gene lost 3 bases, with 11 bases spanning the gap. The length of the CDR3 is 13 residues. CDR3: CASRYRGEETQYF. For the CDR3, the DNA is TGTGCCAGCAGGTATCGGGGTGAAGAGACCCAGTACTTC.

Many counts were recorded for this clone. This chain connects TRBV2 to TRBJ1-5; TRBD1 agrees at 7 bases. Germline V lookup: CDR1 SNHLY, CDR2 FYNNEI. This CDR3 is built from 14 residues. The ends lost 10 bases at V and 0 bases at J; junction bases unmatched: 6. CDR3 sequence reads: CATSTGNSNQPQHF. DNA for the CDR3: TGTGCCACCTCGACAGGGAATAGCAATCAGCCCCAGCATTTT.

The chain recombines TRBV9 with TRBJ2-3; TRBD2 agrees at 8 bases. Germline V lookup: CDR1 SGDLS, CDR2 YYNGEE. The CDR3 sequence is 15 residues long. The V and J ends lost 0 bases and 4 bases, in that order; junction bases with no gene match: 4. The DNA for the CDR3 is TGTGCCAGCAGCGTAGACGGGGGGGCCGCAGATACGCAGTATTTT. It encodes CASSVDGGAADTQYF.

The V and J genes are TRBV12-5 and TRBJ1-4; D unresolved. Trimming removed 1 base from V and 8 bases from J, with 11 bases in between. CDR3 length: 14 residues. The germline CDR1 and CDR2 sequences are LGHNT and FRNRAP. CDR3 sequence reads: CASGLGSRNEKLFF. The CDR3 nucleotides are TGTGCTAGTGGTTTGGGTAGCCGGAACGAAAAACTGTTTTTT.

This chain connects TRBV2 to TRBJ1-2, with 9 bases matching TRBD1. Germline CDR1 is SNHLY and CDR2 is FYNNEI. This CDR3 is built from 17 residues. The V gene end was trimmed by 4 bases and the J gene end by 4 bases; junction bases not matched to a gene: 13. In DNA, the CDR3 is TGTGCCAGCAGTGGAAGTGGGACAGGGACCGGCGTCTATGGCTACACCTTC. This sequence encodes CASSGSGTGTGVYGYTF.

The CDR3 reads CASSRHRGPTDTQYF. CDR3 bases: TGCGCCAGCAGTCGCCACAGGGGGCCGACAGATACGCAGTATTTT. J is TRBJ2-3 and V is TRBV23-1; 9 positions agree with TRBD1. TRBV23-1 is an ORF; its function is uncertain. Trimming removed 4 bases from V and 3 bases from J; junction bases left unmatched: 5. CDR3 length: 15 amino acids.

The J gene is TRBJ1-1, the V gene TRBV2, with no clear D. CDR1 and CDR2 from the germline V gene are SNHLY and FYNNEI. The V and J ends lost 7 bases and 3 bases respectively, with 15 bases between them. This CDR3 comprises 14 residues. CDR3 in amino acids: CASKLGWADTEAFF. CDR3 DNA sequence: TGTGCCAGCAAATTAGGGTGGGCGGACACTGAAGCTTTCTTT. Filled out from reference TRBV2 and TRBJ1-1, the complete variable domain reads EPEVTQTPSHQVTQMGQEVILRCVPISNHLYFYWYRQILGQKVEFLVSFYNNEISEKSEIFDDQFSVERPDGSNFTLKIRSTKLEDSAMYFCASKLGWADTEAFFGQGTRLTVV.

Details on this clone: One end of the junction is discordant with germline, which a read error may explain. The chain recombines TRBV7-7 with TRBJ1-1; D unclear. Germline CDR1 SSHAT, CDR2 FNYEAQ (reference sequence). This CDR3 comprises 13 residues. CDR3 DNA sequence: TGTGCTAGCAGCCTCAATGGGATCACTGAAGCTTTCTTT. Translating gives CASSLNGITEAFF.

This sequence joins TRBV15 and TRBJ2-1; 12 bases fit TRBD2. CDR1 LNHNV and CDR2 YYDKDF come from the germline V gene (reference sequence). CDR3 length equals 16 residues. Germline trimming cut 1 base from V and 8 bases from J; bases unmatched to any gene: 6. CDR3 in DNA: TGTGCCACCAGCAGAGTATCACTAGCGGGAGGTGATGAGCAGTTCTTC. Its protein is CATSRVSLAGGDEQFF.

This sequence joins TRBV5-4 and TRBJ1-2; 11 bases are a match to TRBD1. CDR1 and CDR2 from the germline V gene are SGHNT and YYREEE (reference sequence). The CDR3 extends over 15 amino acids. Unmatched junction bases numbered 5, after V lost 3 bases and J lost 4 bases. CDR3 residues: CASSYGQGAVYGYTF. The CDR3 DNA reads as TGTGCCAGCAGCTACGGACAGGGGGCCGTCTATGGCTACACCTTC.